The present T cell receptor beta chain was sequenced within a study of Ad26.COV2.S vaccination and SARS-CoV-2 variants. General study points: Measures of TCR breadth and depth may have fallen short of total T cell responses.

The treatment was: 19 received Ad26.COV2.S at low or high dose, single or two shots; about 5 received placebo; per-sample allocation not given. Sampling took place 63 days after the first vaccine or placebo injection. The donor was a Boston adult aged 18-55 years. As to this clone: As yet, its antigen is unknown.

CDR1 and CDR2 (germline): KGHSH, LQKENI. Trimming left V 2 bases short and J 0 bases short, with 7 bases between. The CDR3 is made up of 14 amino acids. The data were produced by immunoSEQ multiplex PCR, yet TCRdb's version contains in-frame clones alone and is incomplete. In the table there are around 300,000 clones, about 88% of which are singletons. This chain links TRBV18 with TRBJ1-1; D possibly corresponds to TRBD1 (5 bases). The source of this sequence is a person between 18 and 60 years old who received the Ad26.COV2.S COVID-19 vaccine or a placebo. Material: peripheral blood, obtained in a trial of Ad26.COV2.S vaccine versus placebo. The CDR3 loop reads CASSPGALNTEAFF. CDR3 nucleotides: TGTGCCAGCTCACCAGGGGCCTTGAACACTGAAGCTTTCTTT. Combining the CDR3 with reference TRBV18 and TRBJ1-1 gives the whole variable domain NAGVMQNPRHLVRRRGQEARLRCSPMKGHSHVYWYRQLPEEGLKFMVYLQKENIIDESGMPKERFSAEFPKEGPSILRIQQVVRGDSAAYFCASSPGALNTEAFFGQGTRLTVV.